This TCR beta chain was captured in a study of shared clonotypes between healthy human individuals. Naive CD8 isolation took CD45RO-negative cells positively selected for CCR7 and excluded terminally differentiated effector memory CD45RA+ cells. Donors comprised healthy HIV-negative adults lacking recent acute infections or vaccinations. Each donor was a Caucasian adult residing in Nashville, Tennessee. V was pared by 0 bases and J by 2 bases, with 6 bases of the junction left unmatched. This CDR3 is built from 16 residues. Germline values: CDR1 SGHDT, CDR2 YYEEEE. Assay: immunoSEQ multiplex PCR; the TCRdb copy retains only in-frame clones and omits some. In the table there are 2 million to 2.5 million clones, about 95% of which are singletons.

The J gene is TRBJ2-7, the V gene TRBV5-6, with 9 bases matching TRBD2. This TCR derives from a man between 18 and 29 years old in good health. The sample comprised naive CD8+ T cells sorted from blood. In DNA, the CDR3 is TGTGCCAGCAGCTTGGGAGGCGCGGGGGGGACCTACGAGCAGTACTTC. Amino acid sequence: CASSLGGAGGTYEQYF.